What follows describes a single T cell receptor (beta chain). Germline trimming cut 4 bases from V and 3 bases from J; bases unmatched to any gene: 8. The CDR3 consists of 15 residues. The V gene's germline CDR1 is SGHNT and CDR2 YYREEE (reference sequence). Per sorted-subset replicate PCR, input was around 200 ng DNA, representing roughly 30,000 T cell genomes. Authors' methods: Junction-only sequences without quality scores were provided by ImmunoSEQ, so filtering was different. TCRdb's table, derived via immunoSEQ multiplex PCR, lists solely in-frame clones and lacks some. The DNA was the basis for D and trimming; V, J and clone size are from that table. The sample has about 2.5 million clones, 92% seen once; the top ten hold about 0.41%. These data come from a study of shared clonotypes between healthy human individuals.

The origin of this receptor is a man in his late teens or twenties in good health. Some clones in this sample may be carry-over from other donors' samples. The V call is TRBV5-4, the J call TRBJ1-1; TRBD1 agrees at 8 bases. Sequencing used naive CD4+ T cells from PBMCs. The subset denotes: CD45RA+ positively selected. The CDR3: CASSTPTGADTEAFF. DNA for the CDR3: TGTGCCAGCAGCACACCGACAGGGGCCGACACTGAAGCTTTCTTT.